One sample yielded the 19 T cell receptor beta chains listed below, sequenced in a study of vaccination effects on CD4 cells after COVID-19. Here immunoSEQ multiplex PCR was the method, and the copy in TCRdb shows in-frame clones only, minus some. The sample records approximately 31,000 clones, 72% being singletons. ViraFEST expansion of antigen-specific CD4+ T cells with viral peptide pools preceded sequencing. Researchers isolated CD4+ T cells once roughly ten days of culture had elapsed. As their vaccination, participants received two doses of either BNT162b2 or mRNA-1273. Their recognized antigens are unknown. Sequencing was performed on CD4+ T cells from PBMCs cultured with HCoV-229E spike peptides, taken after COVID-19 vaccination. These receptors originate from a human donor who received a COVID-19 vaccine.

This clone occurred a few times. The J gene is TRBJ2-7, the V gene TRBV19; D is unresolved. V was clipped by 2 bases and J by 2 bases, with 7 bases between them. Germline loops: CDR1 LNHDA, CDR2 SQIVND (reference sequence). This CDR3 is 13 amino acids long. The CDR3 nucleotides read TGTGCCAGTAGTATATCGTGGGCCTACGAGCAGTACTTC. Translation: CASSISWAYEQYF.

The CDR3, as DNA: TGTGCCAGCAGCTTTACCCTCGGCGGGCAGGGGGCATCCTATGGCTACACCTTC. It encodes CASSFTLGGQGASYGYTF. The chain is built from TRBV7-8 and TRBJ1-2; TRBD1 matches 8 bases. The germline CDR1 and CDR2 sequences are SGHVS and FQNEAQ. The CDR3 totals 18 residues. V trimming: 3 bases; J trimming: 4 bases; junction bases outside the gene matches: 16.

This rearrangement joins TRBV6-1 to TRBJ1-5; no reliable D call. The CDR3 length is 16 residues. CDR1 and CDR2 from the germline V gene are MNHNS and SASEGT. V shed 3 bases and J shed 0 bases, with 12 bases lying between them. The CDR3 reads CASSEIGSYSNQPQHF. CDR3 bases: TGTGCCAGCAGTGAGATAGGGAGCTATAGCAATCAGCCCCAGCATTTT.

The chain recombines TRBV5-1 with TRBJ2-7, with D perhaps assigned TRBD1 or TRBD2 (7 bases each). Germline V CDR1 and CDR2: SGHRS, YFSETQ. The CDR3 runs 14 residues. Trimming took off 4 bases at V and 5 bases at J, with 16 bases between the two ends. In DNA form, the CDR3 reads TGCGCCAGCAGCGCCCAGGGGGGGGGAAACGAGCAGTACTTC. Its protein is CASSAQGGGNEQYF.

The chain couples TRBV4-1 to TRBJ2-2; D gene unclear. Trimming shortened V by 0 bases and J by 4 bases, and 9 bases separated the two germline ends. There are 15 residues in the CDR3. CDR1 and CDR2 from the germline V gene are MGHRA and YSYEKL. CDR3 in DNA: TGCGCCAGCAGCCAAGATCAAGGACGCACCGGGGAGCTGTTTTTT. Amino acid sequence: CASSQDQGRTGELFF.

The V and J genes are TRBV6-1 and TRBJ1-3, with no clear D. CDR1 is MNHNS and CDR2 is SASEGT in the germline V gene. This CDR3 comprises 14 residues. Deletions cut 3 bases from V and 0 bases from J, with 6 bases between. The CDR3: CASSEQSSGNTIYF. The CDR3 nucleotides read TGTGCCAGCAGTGAGCAGAGCTCTGGAAACACCATATATTTT.

This chain uses TRBV5-1 with TRBJ2-3; the match to TRBD2 covers 8 bases. CDR3 length equals 15 residues. V shed 2 bases and J 6 bases; nucleotides not matched to a gene: 8. Per the germline V gene, CDR1 is SGHRS and CDR2 is YFSETQ. The CDR3 is CASSFEGLEVDTQYF. CDR3 bases: TGCGCCAGCAGCTTCGAGGGACTAGAAGTCGATACGCAGTATTTT.

Details on this clone: At the DNA level, this CDR3 is encoded by other sequences in the same sample as well. The gene calls are TRBV15 and TRBJ2-5, with D unresolved. This CDR3 has 12 amino acids. Germline-derived CDR1 and CDR2 are LNHNV and YYDKDF (reference sequence). V was pared by 0 bases and J by 5 bases, with 4 bases between. CDR3 nucleotide sequence: TGTGCCACCAGCAGAGACATTGAGACCCAGTACTTC. Translation: CATSRDIETQYF.

The CDR3 here is CASSSPYEQYF. CDR3 coding DNA: TGCGCCAGCAGCTCACCCTACGAGCAGTACTTC. The rearrangement uses TRBV5-1 and TRBJ2-7; the D is unclear. Germline-derived CDR1 and CDR2 are SGHRS and YFSETQ. This CDR3 contains 11 residues. The V and J ends lost 3 bases and 2 bases respectively, with 3 bases between them.

This chain links TRBV3-1 (or the pseudogene TRBV3-2) with TRBJ2-5; D unclear. CDR1 and CDR2 from the germline V gene are LGHDT and YNNKEL (reference sequence). The CDR3 totals 15 residues. Trimming pared 0 bases from V and 3 bases from J, leaving 11 bases between. CDR3 DNA sequence: TGTGCCAGCAGCCAAGATGAACGGAGAAAAGAGACCCAGTACTTC. This encodes CASSQDERRKETQYF.

The chain links TRBV10-2 to TRBJ2-1; the match to TRBD2 covers 7 bases. CDR3 size: 15 residues. In germline, CDR1 is WSHSY, CDR2 SAAADI. V lost 8 bases, J lost 0 bases, and 7 bases stayed unmatched. The CDR3 region is CASGVSSGSYNEQFF. CDR3 DNA: TGCGCCAGCGGAGTATCTAGCGGCTCCTACAATGAGCAGTTCTTC.

This sequence joins TRBV10-2 and TRBJ1-2; TRBD1 is a possible D gene (6 bases). V lost 5 bases to trimming and J lost 4 bases, with 8 bases between them. The CDR3 loop spans 12 amino acids. The germline V gene has CDR1 WSHSY and CDR2 SAAADI. CDR3 DNA sequence: TGCGCCAGCAGTCTGGACAGCTATGGCTACACCTTC. It is translated as CASSLDSYGYTF.

The chain has TRBV5-6 and TRBJ1-4; D uncertain. The CDR3 consists of 12 residues. Between the trimmed V and J ends, which lost 2 bases and 8 bases, there was a span of 7 bases. Germline loops: CDR1 SGHDT, CDR2 YYEEEE. The CDR3 loop reads CASSLTPEKLFF. The CDR3, as DNA: TGTGCCAGCAGCTTAACTCCGGAAAAACTGTTTTTT.

CDR3 loop: CASSHGQVFNSPLHF. The CDR3 nucleotides read TGTGCCAGCAGCCATGGACAGGTTTTTAATTCACCCCTCCACTTT. The chain recombines TRBV3-1 (or the pseudogene TRBV3-2) with TRBJ1-6; 7 bases are a match to TRBD1. V lost 3 bases to trimming and J lost 6 bases; unmatched junction nucleotides: 5. CDR1 is LGHDT and CDR2 is YNNKEL in the germline V gene (reference sequence). This CDR3 has 15 residues.

The V call is TRBV6-5, the J call TRBJ2-2, with a tentative D call TRBD1 (6 bases). V was clipped by 4 bases and J by 6 bases, with 15 bases between them. The CDR3 length is 15 residues. CDR1 and CDR2 from the germline V gene are MNHEY and SVGAGI. Written as DNA, the CDR3 is TGTGCCAGCAGTTCCACAGTACAGGGTGCCGGGGAGCTGTTTTTT. Translating it yields CASSSTVQGAGELFF.

CDR3 sequence reads: CASSVGTSGSPISYNEQFF. Written as DNA, the CDR3 is TGTGCCAGCAGCGTAGGGACTAGCGGGAGCCCTATCTCCTACAATGAGCAGTTCTTC. This sequence joins TRBV9 and TRBJ2-1, with 13 bases aligning to TRBD2. CDR3 length: 19 residues. After removal of 0 bases from V and 0 bases from J, the junction contained 6 bases not matched to a gene. Per germline, CDR1 SGDLS and CDR2 YYNGEE.

The J gene is TRBJ2-7, the V gene TRBV5-1; possible D gene TRBD1, 5 bases. The CDR3 has 13 residues. Germline CDR1 and CDR2: SGHRS and YFSETQ. The V gene lost 6 bases and the J gene lost 2 bases, with 12 bases spanning the gap. The CDR3, as DNA: TGCGCCAGCACCCAGGGTGGGACCTACGAGCAGTACTTC. Translating it yields CASTQGGTYEQYF.

V is TRBV2 and J is TRBJ1-4; 9 bases match TRBD1. Trimming at V came to 0 bases and at J to 8 bases, leaving 4 bases not matched to a gene. Germline loops: CDR1 SNHLY, CDR2 FYNNEI. The CDR3 has 15 amino acids. The CDR3 region has the DNA TGTGCCAGCAGTGAAGCGGGGGGGACAGGGGAAAAACTGTTTTTT. Translation: CASSEAGGTGEKLFF.

The genes are TRBV3-1 (or the pseudogene TRBV3-2) and TRBJ2-1; 12 bases are a match to TRBD2. From germline, CDR1 is LGHDT and CDR2 YNNKEL (reference sequence). Trimming cost V 4 bases and J 8 bases; bases outside gene matches: 9. The CDR3 spans 16 residues. In DNA, the CDR3 is TGTGCCAGCAGCCCGTCAAGACTAGCGGGGGCGGATGAGCAGTTCTTC. This encodes CASSPSRLAGADEQFF.